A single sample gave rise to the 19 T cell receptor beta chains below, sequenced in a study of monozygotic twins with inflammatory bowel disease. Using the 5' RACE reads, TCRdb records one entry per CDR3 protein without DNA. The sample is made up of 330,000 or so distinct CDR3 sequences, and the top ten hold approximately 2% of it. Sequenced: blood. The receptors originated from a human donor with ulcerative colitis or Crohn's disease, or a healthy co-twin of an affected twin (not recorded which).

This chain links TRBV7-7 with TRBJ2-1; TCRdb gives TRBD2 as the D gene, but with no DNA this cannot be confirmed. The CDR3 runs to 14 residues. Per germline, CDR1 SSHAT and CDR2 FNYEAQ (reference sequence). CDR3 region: CASSLYSGHNEQFF.

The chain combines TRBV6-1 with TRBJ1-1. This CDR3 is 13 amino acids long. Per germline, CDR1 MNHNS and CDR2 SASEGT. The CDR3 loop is CASRKTGSTEAFF.

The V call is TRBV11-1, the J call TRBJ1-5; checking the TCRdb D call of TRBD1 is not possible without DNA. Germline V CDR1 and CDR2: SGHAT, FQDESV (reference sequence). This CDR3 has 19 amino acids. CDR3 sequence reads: CASSLGLGQGSYSNQPQHF. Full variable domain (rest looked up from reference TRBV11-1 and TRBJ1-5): EAEVAQSPRYKITEKSQAVAFWCDPISGHATLYWYRQILGQGPELLVQFQDESVVDDSQLPKDRFSAERLKGVDSTLKIQPAELGDSAMYLCASSLGLGQGSYSNQPQHFGDGTRLSIL.

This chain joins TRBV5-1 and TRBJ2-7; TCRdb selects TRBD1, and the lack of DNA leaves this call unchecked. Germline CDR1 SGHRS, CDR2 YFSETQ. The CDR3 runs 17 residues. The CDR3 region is CASNKEGAGTGTYEQYF.

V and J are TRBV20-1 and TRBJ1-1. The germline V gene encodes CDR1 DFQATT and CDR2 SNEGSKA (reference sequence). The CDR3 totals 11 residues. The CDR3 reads CSAHRNTEAFF.

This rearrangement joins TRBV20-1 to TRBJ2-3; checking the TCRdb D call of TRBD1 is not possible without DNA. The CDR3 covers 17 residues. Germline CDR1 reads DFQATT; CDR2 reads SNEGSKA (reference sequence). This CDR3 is CSAETGGRVAGLDTQYF.

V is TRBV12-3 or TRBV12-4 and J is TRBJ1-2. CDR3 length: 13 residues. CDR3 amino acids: CASSSGVNYGYTF.

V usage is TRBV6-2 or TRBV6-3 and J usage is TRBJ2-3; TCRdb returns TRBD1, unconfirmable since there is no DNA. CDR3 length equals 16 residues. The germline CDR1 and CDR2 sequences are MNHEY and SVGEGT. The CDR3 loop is CASSSEGGGSTDTQYF.

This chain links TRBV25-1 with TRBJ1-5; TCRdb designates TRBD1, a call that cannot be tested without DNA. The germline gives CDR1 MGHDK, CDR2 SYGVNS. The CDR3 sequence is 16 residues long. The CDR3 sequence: CASNSRGRGRRQPQHF.

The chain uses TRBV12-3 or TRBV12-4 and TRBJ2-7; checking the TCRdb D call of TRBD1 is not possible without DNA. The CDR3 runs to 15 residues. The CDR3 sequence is CASSLAGARNYEQYF.

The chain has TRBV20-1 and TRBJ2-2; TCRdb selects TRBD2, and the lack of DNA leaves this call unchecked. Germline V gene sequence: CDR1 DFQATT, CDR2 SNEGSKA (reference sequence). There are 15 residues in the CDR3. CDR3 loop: CSARVWTSGPGELFF.

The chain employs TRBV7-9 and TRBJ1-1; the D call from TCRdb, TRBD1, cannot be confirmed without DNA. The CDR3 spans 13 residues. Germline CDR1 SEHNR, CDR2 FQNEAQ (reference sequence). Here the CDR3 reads CASSGQGWTEAFF.

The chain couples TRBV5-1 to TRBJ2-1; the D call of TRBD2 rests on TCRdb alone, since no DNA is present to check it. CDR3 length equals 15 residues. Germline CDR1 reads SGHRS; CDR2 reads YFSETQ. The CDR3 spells CASSYSGGAYNEQFF.

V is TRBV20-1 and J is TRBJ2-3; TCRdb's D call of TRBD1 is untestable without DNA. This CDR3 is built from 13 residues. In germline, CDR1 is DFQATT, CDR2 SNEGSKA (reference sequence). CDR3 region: CSAQTGSVDTQYF.

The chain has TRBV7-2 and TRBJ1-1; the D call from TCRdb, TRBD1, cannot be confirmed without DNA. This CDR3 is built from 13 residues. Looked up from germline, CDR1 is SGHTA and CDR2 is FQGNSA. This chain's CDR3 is CASSSQGRLEAFF.

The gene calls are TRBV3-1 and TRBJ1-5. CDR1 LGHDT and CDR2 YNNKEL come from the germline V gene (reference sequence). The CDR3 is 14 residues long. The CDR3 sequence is CASSQDWGNQPQHF.

CDR3 residues: CSAKQGPYEQYF. V gene TRBV20-1 combines with J gene TRBJ2-7; no DNA is available, so the TRBD1 call from TCRdb remains unchecked. Looked up from germline, CDR1 is DFQATT and CDR2 is SNEGSKA (reference sequence). The CDR3 covers 12 residues.

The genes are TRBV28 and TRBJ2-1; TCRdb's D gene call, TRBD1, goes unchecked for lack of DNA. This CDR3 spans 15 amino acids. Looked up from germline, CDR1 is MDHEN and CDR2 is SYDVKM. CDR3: CASSPGHPRNNEQFF.

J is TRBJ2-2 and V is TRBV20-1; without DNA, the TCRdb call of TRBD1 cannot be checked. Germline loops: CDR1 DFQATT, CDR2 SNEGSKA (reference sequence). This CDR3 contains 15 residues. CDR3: CSAIERTGITGELFF.